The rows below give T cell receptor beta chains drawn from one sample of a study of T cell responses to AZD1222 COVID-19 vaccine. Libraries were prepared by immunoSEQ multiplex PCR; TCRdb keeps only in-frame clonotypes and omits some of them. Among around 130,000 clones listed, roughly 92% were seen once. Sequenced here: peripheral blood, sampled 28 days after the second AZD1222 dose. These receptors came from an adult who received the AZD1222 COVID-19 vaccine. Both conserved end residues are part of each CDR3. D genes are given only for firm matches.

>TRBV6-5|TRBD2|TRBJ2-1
CASRLAGGTNEQFF
TGTGCCAGCAGGCTAGCGGGAGGTACCAATGAGCAGTTCTTC
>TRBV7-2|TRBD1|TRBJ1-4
CASSYRPVLRQGVEKLFF
TGTGCCAGCAGCTACCGCCCGGTATTGAGGCAGGGGGTTGAAAAACTGTTTTTT
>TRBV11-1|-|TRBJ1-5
CASSLFRGLNQPQHF
TGTGCCAGCAGCTTATTCCGGGGCCTCAATCAGCCCCAGCATTTT
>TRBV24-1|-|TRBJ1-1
CATSDSMNTEAFF
TGTGCCACCTCGGACAGCATGAACACTGAAGCTTTCTTT
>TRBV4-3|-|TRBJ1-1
CASSQKENTEAFF
TGCGCCAGCAGCCAAAAGGAGAACACTGAAGCTTTCTTT
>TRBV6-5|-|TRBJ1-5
CASSQDSGGNQPQHF
TGTGCCAGCAGCCAGGACAGCGGGGGCAATCAGCCCCAGCATTTT
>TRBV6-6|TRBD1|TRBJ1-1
CASSIQGDTEAFF
TGTGCCAGCAGTATCCAGGGGGACACTGAAGCTTTCTTT
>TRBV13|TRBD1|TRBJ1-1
CASNTGVMAEAFF
TGTGCCAGTAATACAGGGGTGATGGCTGAAGCTTTCTTT
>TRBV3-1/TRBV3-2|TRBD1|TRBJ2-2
CASSQWGQGSTGELFF
TGTGCCAGCAGCCAATGGGGACAGGGGTCCACCGGGGAGCTGTTTTTT
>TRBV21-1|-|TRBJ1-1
CASRVQGTNTEAFF
TGTGCCAGCAGAGTACAGGGTACGAACACTGAAGCTTTCTTT
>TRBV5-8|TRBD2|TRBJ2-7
CASASGAAYEQYF
TGTGCGTCGGCCAGCGGGGCAGCCTACGAGCAGTACTTC
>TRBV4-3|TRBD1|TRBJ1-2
CASSQDPNRGYGYTF
TGCGCCAGCAGCCAAGATCCTAACAGGGGCTATGGCTACACCTTC
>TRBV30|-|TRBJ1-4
CAWRAGWGRGEKLFF
TGTGCCTGGAGAGCCGGATGGGGTAGGGGTGAAAAACTGTTTTTT
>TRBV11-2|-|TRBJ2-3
CASSYYTDTQYF
TGTGCCAGCAGCTATTACACAGATACGCAGTATTTT
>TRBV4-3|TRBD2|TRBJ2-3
CASSQTGLGTDTQYF
TGCGCCAGCAGCCAAACGGGACTAGGTACAGATACGCAGTATTTT
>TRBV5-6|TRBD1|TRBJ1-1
CASSLGDREGTEAFF
TGTGCCAGCAGCTTGGGGGACAGGGAGGGCACTGAAGCTTTCTTT
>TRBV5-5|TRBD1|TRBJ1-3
CASSLDRDGYTIYF
TGTGCCAGCAGCCTAGACAGGGACGGCTACACCATATATTTT
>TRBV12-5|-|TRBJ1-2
CASGLSGRDGYTF
TGTGCTAGTGGTTTGTCAGGGCGGGATGGCTACACCTTC
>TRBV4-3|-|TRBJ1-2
CASSQGGRSYGYTF
TGCGCCAGCAGCCAAGGAGGGAGAAGCTATGGCTACACCTTC
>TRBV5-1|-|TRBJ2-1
CASSLGYADEQFF
TGCGCCAGCAGCTTGGGGTACGCCGATGAGCAGTTCTTC
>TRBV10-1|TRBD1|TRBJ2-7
CASSPSGTGGFHEQYF
TGCGCCAGCAGTCCGTCCGGGACAGGGGGCTTCCACGAGCAGTACTTC
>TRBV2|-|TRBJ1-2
CASMRDYGYTF
TGTGCCAGCATGAGGGACTATGGCTACACCTTC
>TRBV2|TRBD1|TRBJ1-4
CASRVETGFEKLFF
TGTGCCAGCAGGGTGGAGACAGGGTTCGAAAAACTGTTTTTT